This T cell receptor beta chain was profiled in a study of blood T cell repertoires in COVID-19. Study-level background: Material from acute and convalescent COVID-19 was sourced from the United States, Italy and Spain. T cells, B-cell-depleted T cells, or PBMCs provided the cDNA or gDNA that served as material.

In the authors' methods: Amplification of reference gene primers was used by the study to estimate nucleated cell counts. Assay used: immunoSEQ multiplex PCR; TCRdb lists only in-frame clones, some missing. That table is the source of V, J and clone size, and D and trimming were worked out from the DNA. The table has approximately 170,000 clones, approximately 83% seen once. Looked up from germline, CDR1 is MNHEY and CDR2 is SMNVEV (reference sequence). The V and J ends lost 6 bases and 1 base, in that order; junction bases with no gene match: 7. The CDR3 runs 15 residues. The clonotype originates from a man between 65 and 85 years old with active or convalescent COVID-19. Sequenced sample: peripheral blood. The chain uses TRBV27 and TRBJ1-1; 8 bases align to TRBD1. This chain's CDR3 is CASSPSGTGNTEAFF. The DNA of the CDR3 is TGTGCCAGCAGCCCCTCCGGGACAGGGAACACTGAAGCTTTCTTT.